These 10 T cell receptor beta chains came from one sample sequenced in a study of cytomegalovirus exposure and HLA in healthy donors. Sequencing used immunoSEQ multiplex PCR; TCRdb keeps in-frame clones, though not all of them. There are about 170,000 clones in the sample; roughly nine tenths occur only once, and about 5.8% lies in the top ten. Source material: PBMCs. Receptors originate from a woman in her twenties or thirties in good health and CMV-seronegative.

J is TRBJ2-5 and V is TRBV27, with D possibly TRBD2 on 6 matching bases. Germline CDR1 is MNHEY and CDR2 is SMNVEV (reference sequence). V was clipped by 6 bases and J by 4 bases, with 18 bases between them. This CDR3 region has 15 residues. The CDR3 region is CASRGLEKRGETQYF. The DNA for the CDR3 is TGTGCCAGCAGGGGACTGGAGAAAAGGGGAGAGACCCAGTACTTC.

This chain uses TRBV27 with TRBJ2-7; 7 bases align to TRBD1. Looked up from germline, CDR1 is MNHEY and CDR2 is SMNVEV (reference sequence). V gave up 4 bases and J gave up 2 bases; unmatched junction bases: 5. The CDR3 covers 14 residues. CDR3 loop: CASSSDRAPYEQYF. In nucleotides, the CDR3 is TGTGCCAGCAGTTCCGACAGGGCCCCCTACGAGCAGTACTTC.

This CDR3 reads CAISDMDLSYEQYF. In DNA, the CDR3 is TGTGCCATCAGTGATATGGATCTCTCCTACGAGCAGTACTTC. This chain links TRBV10-3 with TRBJ2-7, with no clear D. CDR1 ENHRY and CDR2 SYGVKD come from the germline V gene. This CDR3 is 14 amino acids long. The V gene lost 3 bases and the J gene lost 0 bases, with 9 bases spanning the gap.

The chain has TRBV2 and TRBJ2-5; TRBD2 matches at 12 bases. Germline V CDR1 and CDR2: SNHLY, FYNNEI. The J segment lost 3 bases and the V segment lost 8 bases, leaving 7 bases of the junction unmatched. The CDR3 is made up of 15 amino acids. CDR3 in amino acids: CASAWTSGKEETQYF. In DNA, the CDR3 is TGTGCCAGCGCATGGACTAGCGGGAAGGAAGAGACCCAGTACTTC.

The chain has TRBV30 and TRBJ2-1; D gene unclear. This CDR3 contains 12 residues. The germline gives CDR1 GTSNPN, CDR2 SVGIG (reference sequence). V was clipped by 2 bases and J by 3 bases, with 5 bases between them. The CDR3 DNA reads TGTGCCTGGAGTACAATCTACAATGAGCAGTTCTTC. This gives the protein CAWSTIYNEQFF.

The J gene is TRBJ2-2, the V gene TRBV6-6; 11 bases line up with TRBD2. The CDR3 runs to 15 residues. The junction had 4 bases not matched to a gene; V was cut back by 6 bases and J by 4 bases. From germline, CDR1 is MNHNY and CDR2 SVGAGI (reference sequence). In DNA, the CDR3 is TGTGCCAGCAGAACTAGCGGGAGACGCACCGGGGAGCTGTTTTTT. Amino acids: CASRTSGRRTGELFF.

V usage is TRBV7-2 and J usage is TRBJ2-1, with 9 bases lining up with TRBD2. J was trimmed by 6 bases and V by 1 base; bases with no gene match: 4. The germline V gene encodes CDR1 SGHTA and CDR2 FQGNSA. The CDR3 is 15 amino acids. CDR3 residues: CASSLVAGGSNEQFF. The CDR3 DNA is TGTGCCAGCAGCTTAGTGGCGGGAGGGTCCAATGAGCAGTTCTTC. Full variable domain (rest looked up from reference TRBV7-2 and TRBJ2-1): GAGVSQSPSNKVTEKGKDVELRCDPISGHTALYWYRQSLGQGLEFLIYFQGNSAPDKSGLPSDRFSAERTGGSVSTLTIQRTQQEDSAVYLCASSLVAGGSNEQFFGPGTRLTVL.

This sequence joins TRBV28 and TRBJ2-1; TRBD2 matches at 12 bases. CDR1 is MDHEN, CDR2 SYDVKM, per germline. This CDR3 is 16 amino acids long. Trimming removed 6 bases from V and 4 bases from J; junction bases left unmatched: 7. The CDR3, as DNA: TGTGCCAGCAGGACCTGGACTAGCGGGAAGTACAATGAGCAGTTCTTC. Protein sequence: CASRTWTSGKYNEQFF.

This clone was seen a handful of times. This sequence joins TRBV10-1 and TRBJ1-3, with D perhaps matching TRBD1 (6 bases). CDR1 and CDR2 (germline): WNHNN, SYGVQD (reference sequence). The CDR3 is 13 amino acids. V was shortened by 11 bases and J by 4 bases, with 15 bases between the two germline ends. CDR3 in DNA: TGCGCCGGACAGAGCCCAGGAGGAAACACCATATATTTT. Its protein is CAGQSPGGNTIYF.

This chain links TRBV5-6 with TRBJ2-5, with D perhaps TRBD1 (6 bases). There are 15 residues in the CDR3. Trimming left V 5 bases short and J 2 bases short, with 16 bases between. The germline CDR1 and CDR2 sequences are SGHDT and YYEEEE. The CDR3 is CASRPAGTKQETQYF. CDR3 coding DNA: TGTGCCAGCAGGCCAGCCGGGACAAAACAAGAGACCCAGTACTTC.